Detailed here is one TCR beta chain. The antigen remains unidentified. Trimming removed 5 bases at V and 3 bases at J, with 20 bases between. Per the germline V gene, CDR1 is SSHAT and CDR2 is FNYEAQ (reference sequence). The CDR3 extends over 16 amino acids. The data derive from a study of T-cell memory formation after mild COVID-19. Overall study: TCR clusters were largely donor specific. General study findings and limits: Memory sampled before infection contained some responding clones, suggesting cross-reactive memory joined. The study found balanced CD4/CD8 in clones contracting day 15 to 85 and a CD4+ lean in later expanders.

Employing constant-segment primers, 5'RACE generated TCR alpha and TCR beta cDNA libraries bearing sample barcodes and UMIs. TCRdb processed the 5' RACE reads anew with MiXCR; each CDR3 protein has one entry. The sample contains fewer than 700,000 distinct CDR3 sequences, approximately 21% of which appear only once. This rearrangement joins TRBV7-7 to TRBJ2-7; D might be TRBD1 (6 bases). The TCR originated in an adult woman who had mild COVID-19 (a few samples of this study predate the infection). Cell type and time point are not known. The sample comprised PBMCs or a T cell subset sorted from them (not recorded which). The CDR3 DNA reads TGTGCCAGCAGCCGGGACAACCCGATGAGCCGCTACGAGCAGTACTTC. This codes for CASSRDNPMSRYEQYF.